This section outlines one T cell receptor beta chain sequence together with its context. Original methodology: What underpinned the distant-metastasis classifier for papillary thyroid cancer was the set of CDR3 differences across clinicopathological groups. TCRdb redid the clone calls on the PCR reads using MiXCR. The V and J calls here are based on TCRdb, not the publication. The profile shows 12,000 or so clones, 30% to 35% of them singletons. Germline V CDR1 and CDR2: LNHDA, SQIVND (reference sequence). Trimming stripped 3 bases from V and 11 bases from J, with 16 bases between. This CDR3 is 13 amino acids long. No treatment of any kind had been given to any patient before thyroid surgery. The sample is drawn from a study of metastatic and nonmetastatic thyroid tumors. On the study more broadly: Repertoires from malignant and benign thyroid patients were compared across blood and tumor or nodule tissue.

The receptor comes from a female donor with papillary thyroid cancer or a benign thyroid nodule (not recorded which). Some clones in this sample may be carry-over from other donors' samples. Sequences were obtained from tumor tissue. The chain combines TRBV19 with TRBJ1-2, with no clear D. The CDR3 is CASSMRDLLGYTF. CDR3 nucleotides: TGTGCCAGTAGTATGCGTGACCTTCTCGGTTACACCTTC.